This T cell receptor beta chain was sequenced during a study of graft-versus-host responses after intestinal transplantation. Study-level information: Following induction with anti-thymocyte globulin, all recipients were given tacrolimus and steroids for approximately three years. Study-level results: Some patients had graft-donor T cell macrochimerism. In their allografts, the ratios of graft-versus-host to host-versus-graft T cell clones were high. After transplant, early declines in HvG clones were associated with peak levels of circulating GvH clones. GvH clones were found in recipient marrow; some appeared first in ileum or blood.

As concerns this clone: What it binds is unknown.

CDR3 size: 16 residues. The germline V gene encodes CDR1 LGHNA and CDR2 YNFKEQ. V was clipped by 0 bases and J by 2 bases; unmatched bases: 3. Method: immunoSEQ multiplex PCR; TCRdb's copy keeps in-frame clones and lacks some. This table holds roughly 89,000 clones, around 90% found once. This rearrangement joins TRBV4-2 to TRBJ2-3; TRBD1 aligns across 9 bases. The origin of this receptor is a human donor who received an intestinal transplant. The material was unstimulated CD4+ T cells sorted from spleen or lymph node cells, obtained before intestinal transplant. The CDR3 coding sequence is TGTGCCAGCAGCCAAGATAGGGACAGGGCCACAGATACGCAGTATTTT. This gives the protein CASSQDRDRATDTQYF.